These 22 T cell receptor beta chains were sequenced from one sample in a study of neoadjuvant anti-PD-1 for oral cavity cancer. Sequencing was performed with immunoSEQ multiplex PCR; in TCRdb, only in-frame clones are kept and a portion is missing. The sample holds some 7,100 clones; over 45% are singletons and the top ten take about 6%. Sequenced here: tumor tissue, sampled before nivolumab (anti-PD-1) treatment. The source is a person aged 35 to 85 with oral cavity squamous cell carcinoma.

The chain's CDR3 is CAIRARLDIAGYTF. The CDR3 DNA reads TGTGCCATCCGGGCCCGCTTGGACATAGCGGGCTACACCTTC. The V gene is TRBV10-3, the J gene TRBJ1-2; D perhaps matches TRBD1 (5 bases). This CDR3 has 14 residues. V shed 8 bases and J shed 8 bases, with 21 bases lying between them. Germline CDR1 and CDR2: ENHRY and SYGVKD.

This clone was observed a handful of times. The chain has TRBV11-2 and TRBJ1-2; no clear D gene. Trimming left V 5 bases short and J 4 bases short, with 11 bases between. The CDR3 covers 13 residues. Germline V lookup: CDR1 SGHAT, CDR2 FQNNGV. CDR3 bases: TGTGCCAGCAGCATAGGTGAAGGCTATGGCTACACCTTC. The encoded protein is CASSIGEGYGYTF.

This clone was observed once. CDR3 DNA: TGTGCCAGTAGTACGACAGGGCAAAGCAATCAGCCCCAGCATTTT. As protein: CASSTTGQSNQPQHF. The chain joins TRBV19 to TRBJ1-5, with 7 bases matching TRBD1. Losses at the gene ends were 4 bases for V and 1 base for J; bases not matched to a gene: 4. Germline values: CDR1 LNHDA, CDR2 SQIVND (reference sequence). The CDR3 loop spans 15 amino acids. The full variable domain, in which reference TRBV19 and TRBJ1-5 provide the parts outside the CDR3, is DGGITQSPKYLFRKEGQNVTLSCEQNLNHDAMYWYRQDPGQGLRLIYYSQIVNDFQKGDIAEGYSVSREKKESFPLTVTSAQKNPTAFYLCASSTTGQSNQPQHFGDGTRLSIL.

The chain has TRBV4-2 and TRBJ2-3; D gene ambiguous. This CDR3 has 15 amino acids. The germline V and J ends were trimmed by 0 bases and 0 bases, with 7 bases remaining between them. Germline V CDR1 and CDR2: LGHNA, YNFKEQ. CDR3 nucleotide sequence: TGTGCCAGCAGCCAAGAGTCCAGAAGCACAGATACGCAGTATTTT. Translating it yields CASSQESRSTDTQYF.

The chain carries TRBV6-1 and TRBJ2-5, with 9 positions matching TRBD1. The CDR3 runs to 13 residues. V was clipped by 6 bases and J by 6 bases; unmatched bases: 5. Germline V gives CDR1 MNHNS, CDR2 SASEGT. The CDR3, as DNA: TGTGCCAGCAGCGGGACAGGGTTGCAGACCCAGTACTTC. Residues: CASSGTGLQTQYF.

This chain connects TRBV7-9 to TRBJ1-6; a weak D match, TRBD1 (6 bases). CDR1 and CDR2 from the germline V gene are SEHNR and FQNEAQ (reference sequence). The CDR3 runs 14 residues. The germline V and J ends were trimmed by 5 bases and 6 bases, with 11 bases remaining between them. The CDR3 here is CASSPDSSNSPLHF. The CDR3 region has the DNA TGTGCCAGCAGCCCGGACAGCTCTAATTCACCCCTCCACTTT.

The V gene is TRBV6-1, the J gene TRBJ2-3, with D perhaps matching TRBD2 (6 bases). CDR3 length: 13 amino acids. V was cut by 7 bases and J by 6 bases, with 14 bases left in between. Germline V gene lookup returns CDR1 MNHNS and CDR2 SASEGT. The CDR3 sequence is CASTPGGLDTQYF. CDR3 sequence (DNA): TGTGCCAGCACCCCCGGAGGGTTGGATACGCAGTATTTT.

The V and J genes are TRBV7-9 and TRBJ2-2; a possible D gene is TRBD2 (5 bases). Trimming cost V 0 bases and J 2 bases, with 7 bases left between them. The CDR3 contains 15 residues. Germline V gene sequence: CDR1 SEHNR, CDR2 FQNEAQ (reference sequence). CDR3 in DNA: TGTGCCAGCAGCTTAGCGGGAGTAAACACCGGGGAGCTGTTTTTT. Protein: CASSLAGVNTGELFF.

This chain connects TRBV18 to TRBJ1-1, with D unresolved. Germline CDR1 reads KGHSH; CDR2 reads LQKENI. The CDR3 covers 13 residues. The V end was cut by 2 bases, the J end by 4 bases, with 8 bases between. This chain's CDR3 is CASSPIGSTEAFF. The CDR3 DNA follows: TGTGCCAGCTCACCAATAGGATCCACTGAAGCTTTCTTT.

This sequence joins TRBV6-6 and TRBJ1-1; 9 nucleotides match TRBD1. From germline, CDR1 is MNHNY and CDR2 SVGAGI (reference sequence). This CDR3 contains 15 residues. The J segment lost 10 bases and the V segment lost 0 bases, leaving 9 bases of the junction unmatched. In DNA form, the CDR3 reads TGTGCCAGCAGTTACTCGATAGGGGACAGGGTGAGAGCTTTCTTT. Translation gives CASSYSIGDRVRAFF.

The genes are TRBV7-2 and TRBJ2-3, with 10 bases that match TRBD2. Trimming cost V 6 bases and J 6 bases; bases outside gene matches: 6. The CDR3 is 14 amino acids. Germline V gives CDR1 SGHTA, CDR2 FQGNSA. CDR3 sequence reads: CASSQAGGRDTQYF. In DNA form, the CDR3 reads TGTGCCAGCAGTCAAGCGGGAGGGCGCGATACGCAGTATTTT.

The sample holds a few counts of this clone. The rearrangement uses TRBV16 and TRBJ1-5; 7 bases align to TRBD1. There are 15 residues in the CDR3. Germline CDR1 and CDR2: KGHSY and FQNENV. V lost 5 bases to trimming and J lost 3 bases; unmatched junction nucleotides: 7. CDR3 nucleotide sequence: TGTGCCAGCAGCGACACAGGGGCTGACAATCAGCCCCAGCATTTT. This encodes CASSDTGADNQPQHF. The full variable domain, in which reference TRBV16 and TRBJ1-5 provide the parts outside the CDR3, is GEEVAQTPKHLVRGEGQKAKLYCAPIKGHSYVFWYQQVLKNEFKFLISFQNENVFDETGMPKERFSAKCLPNSPCSLEIQATKLEDSAVYFCASSDTGADNQPQHFGDGTRLSIL.

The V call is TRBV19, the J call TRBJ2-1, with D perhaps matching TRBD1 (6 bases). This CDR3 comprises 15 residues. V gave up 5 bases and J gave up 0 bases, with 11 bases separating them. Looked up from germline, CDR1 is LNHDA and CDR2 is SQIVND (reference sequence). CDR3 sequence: CASSPRTDSYNEQFF. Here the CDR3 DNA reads TGTGCCAGTAGTCCCCGGACAGACTCCTACAATGAGCAGTTCTTC.

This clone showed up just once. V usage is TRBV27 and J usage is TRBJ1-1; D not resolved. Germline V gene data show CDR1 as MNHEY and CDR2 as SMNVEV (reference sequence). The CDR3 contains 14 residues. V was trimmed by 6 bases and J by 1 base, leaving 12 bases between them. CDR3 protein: CASRSITTNTEAFF. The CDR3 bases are TGTGCCAGCAGATCAATTACGACGAACACTGAAGCTTTCTTT.

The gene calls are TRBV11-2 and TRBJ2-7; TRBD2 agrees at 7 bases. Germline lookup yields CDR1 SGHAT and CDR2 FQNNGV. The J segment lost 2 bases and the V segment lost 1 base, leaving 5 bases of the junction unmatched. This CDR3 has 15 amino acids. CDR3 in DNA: TGTGCCAGCAGCTTAGGCGGGAGTCCCGCCTACGAGCAGTACTTC. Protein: CASSLGGSPAYEQYF.

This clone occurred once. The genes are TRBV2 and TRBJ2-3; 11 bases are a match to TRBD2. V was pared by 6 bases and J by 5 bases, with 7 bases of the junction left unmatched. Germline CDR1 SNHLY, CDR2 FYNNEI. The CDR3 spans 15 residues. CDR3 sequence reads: CASSLLAGVVDTQYF. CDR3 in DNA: TGTGCCAGCAGCTTACTAGCGGGAGTTGTAGATACGCAGTATTTT.

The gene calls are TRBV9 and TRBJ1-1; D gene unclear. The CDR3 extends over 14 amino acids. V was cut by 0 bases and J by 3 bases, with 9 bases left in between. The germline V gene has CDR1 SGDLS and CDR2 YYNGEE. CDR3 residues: CASSVAMRDTEAFF. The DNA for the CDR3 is TGTGCCAGCAGCGTAGCGATGAGGGACACTGAAGCTTTCTTT. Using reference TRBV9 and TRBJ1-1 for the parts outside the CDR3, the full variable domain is DSGVTQTPKHLITATGQRVTLRCSPRSGDLSVYWYQQSLDQGLQFLIQYYNGEERAKGNILERFSAQQFPDLHSELNLSSLELGDSALYFCASSVAMRDTEAFFGQGTRLTVV.

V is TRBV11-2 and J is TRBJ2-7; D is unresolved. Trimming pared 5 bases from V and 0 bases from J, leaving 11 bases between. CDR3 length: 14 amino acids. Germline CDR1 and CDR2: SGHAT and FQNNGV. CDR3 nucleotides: TGTGCCAGCAGCCTCTCAGTATTCTCCTACGAGCAGTACTTC. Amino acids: CASSLSVFSYEQYF.

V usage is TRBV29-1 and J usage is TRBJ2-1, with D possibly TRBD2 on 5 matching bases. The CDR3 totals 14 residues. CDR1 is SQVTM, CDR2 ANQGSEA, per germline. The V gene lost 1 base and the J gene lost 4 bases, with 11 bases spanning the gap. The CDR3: CSVEGLSGYNEQFF. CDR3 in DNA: TGCAGCGTTGAAGGACTGTCGGGATACAATGAGCAGTTCTTC.

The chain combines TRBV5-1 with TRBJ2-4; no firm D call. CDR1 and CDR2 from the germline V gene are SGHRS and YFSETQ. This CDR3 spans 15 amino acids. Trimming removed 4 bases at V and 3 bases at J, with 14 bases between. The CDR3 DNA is TGCGCCAGCAGCGCCCTTGGGGTGGGCAAAAACATTCAGTACTTC. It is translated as CASSALGVGKNIQYF.

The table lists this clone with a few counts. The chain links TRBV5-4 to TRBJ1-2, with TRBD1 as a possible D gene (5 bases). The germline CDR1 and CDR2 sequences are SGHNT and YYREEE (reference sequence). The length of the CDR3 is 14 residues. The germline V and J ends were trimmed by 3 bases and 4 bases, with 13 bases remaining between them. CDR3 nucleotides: TGTGCCAGCAGCTGGGCTCCGGGGGGCTATGGCTACACCTTC. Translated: CASSWAPGGYGYTF.

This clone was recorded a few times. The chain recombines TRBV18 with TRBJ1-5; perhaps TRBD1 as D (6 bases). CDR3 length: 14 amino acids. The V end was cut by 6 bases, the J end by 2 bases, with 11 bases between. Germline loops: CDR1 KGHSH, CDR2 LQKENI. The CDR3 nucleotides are TGTGCCAGCTCCCCCGGGGGCGGCAATCAGCCCCAGCATTTT. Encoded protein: CASSPGGGNQPQHF.